A single sample is the source of the 11 T cell receptor beta chains below, sequenced in a study of T-cell reconstitution after alpha-beta-depleted transplantation in children. Preparation of the TCRbeta library used unique molecular identifiers. TCRdb itself ran the PCR reads through MiXCR, one entry per CDR3 protein. The sample shows about 16,000 distinct CDR3 sequences, less than 9.5% of them seen only once. The sample in question was PBMCs, mostly from graft donor cells, obtained 60 days after TCRalphabeta/CD19-depleted stem cell transplant. The receptor set was obtained from a boy under two years old who had a stem cell transplant for Wiskott-Aldrich syndrome, so the T cells may come from the graft donor.

This clonotype appeared many times. The V and J genes are TRBV20-1 and TRBJ1-5; D possibly corresponds to TRBD1 (6 bases). Looked up from germline, CDR1 is DFQATT and CDR2 is SNEGSKA (reference sequence). V lost 2 bases and J lost 4, with 12 bases in between. CDR3 size: 14 residues. The CDR3 spells CSARWQGFNQPQHF. The DNA of the CDR3 is TGCAGTGCTAGATGGCAGGGGTTTAATCAGCCCCAGCATTTT.

This clonotype has at least ten counts. The gene calls are TRBV11-2 and TRBJ1-1; D is uncertain. Germline CDR1 is SGHAT and CDR2 is FQNNGV. The CDR3 has 15 residues. The V and J ends lost 2 bases and 0 bases respectively, with 10 bases between them. CDR3 coding DNA: TGTGCCAGCAGCTTATCTTCAGCCATGAACACTGAAGCTTTCTTT. Translation: CASSLSSAMNTEAFF.

By share, this clonotype ranks as medium-sized. This chain joins TRBV24-1 and TRBJ1-5; 8 positions agree with TRBD1. The CDR3 runs to 15 residues. Trimming at V came to 3 bases and at J to 5 bases, leaving 5 bases not matched to a gene. Germline V CDR1 and CDR2: KGHDR, SFDVKD. The CDR3 protein is CATSDPQGGDQPQHF. The CDR3 bases are TGTGCCACCAGTGATCCACAGGGGGGCGATCAGCCCCAGCATTTT.

In this sample, this clonotype turned up many times. The rearrangement links TRBV7-4 to TRBJ2-7, with a weak D call TRBD2 (6 bases). Germline-derived CDR1 and CDR2 are SGHVT and SQSDAQ. V lost 5 bases and J 0 bases, leaving 17 bases between the germline ends. This CDR3 is built from 16 residues. CDR3 protein: CASSHTQAGSSYEQYF. In DNA, the CDR3 is TGTGCCAGCAGCCACACACAGGCGGGGAGCTCCTACGAGCAGTACTTC.

This clonotype was seen many times. The rearrangement joins TRBV20-1 to TRBJ2-7; 10 nucleotides align to TRBD1. V trimming: 8 bases; J trimming: 1 base; junction bases outside the gene matches: 5. The CDR3 totals 13 residues. Germline V gives CDR1 DFQATT, CDR2 SNEGSKA (reference sequence). CDR3 loop: CSSRDRGSYEQYF. Here the CDR3 DNA reads TGCAGTTCCCGGGACAGGGGTTCCTACGAGCAGTACTTC.

This clonotype turned up a few times. This sequence joins TRBV7-9 and TRBJ2-3, with D perhaps matching TRBD2 (5 bases). The CDR3 sequence is 12 residues long. Germline assignment: CDR1 SEHNR and CDR2 FQNEAQ (reference sequence). V was clipped by 4 bases and J by 7 bases, with 9 bases between them. CDR3 coding DNA: TGTGCCAGCAGCTCTAGCTTATATACGCAGTATTTT. Translating it yields CASSSSLYTQYF.

This clonotype was observed many times. V and J are TRBV20-1 and TRBJ2-5, with 11 bases aligning to TRBD2. CDR1 and CDR2 (germline): DFQATT, SNEGSKA (reference sequence). The CDR3 has 16 residues. The V and J ends lost 3 bases and 2 bases, in that order; junction bases with no gene match: 8. The CDR3 bases are TGCAGTGCTAGCTGGACTAGCGGGTACCGTCAAGAGACCCAGTACTTC. Its protein product is CSASWTSGYRQETQYF.

The sample holds many counts of this clonotype. The rearrangement uses TRBV5-1 and TRBJ2-1; D perhaps matches TRBD2 (5 bases). The CDR3 is made up of 14 amino acids. Germline V lookup: CDR1 SGHRS, CDR2 YFSETQ. V shed 4 bases and J shed 2 bases, with 10 bases lying between them. The chain's CDR3 is CASSLLEAYNEQFF. The CDR3 DNA follows: TGCGCCAGCAGCCTACTAGAAGCCTACAATGAGCAGTTCTTC.

This clonotype showed up many times. V and J are TRBV6-5 and TRBJ1-1; 8 bases are a match to TRBD1. The CDR3 sequence is 14 residues long. The germline gives CDR1 MNHEY, CDR2 SVGAGI. The V gene end was trimmed by 6 bases and the J gene end by 5 bases; junction bases not matched to a gene: 8. CDR3 region: CASSLTGGTTEAFF. In DNA, the CDR3 is TGTGCCAGCAGCCTAACAGGGGGAACTACTGAAGCTTTCTTT.

The chain joins TRBV4-1 to TRBJ2-7; 7 positions match TRBD2. J gave up 3 bases and V 0 bases, and 8 bases lay outside the gene matches. The CDR3 runs to 16 residues. Germline values: CDR1 MGHRA, CDR2 YSYEKL. The DNA of the CDR3 is TGCGCCAGCAGCCAAGAAGAGGGTACTAGCGACTACGAGCAGTACTTC. Protein: CASSQEEGTSDYEQYF.

This clonotype was seen at least ten times. The rearrangement links TRBV5-4 to TRBJ2-7; 8 bases align to TRBD1. Trimming removed 4 bases from V and 2 bases from J; junction bases left unmatched: 8. The CDR3 consists of 15 residues. Germline V CDR1 and CDR2: SGHNT, YYREEE (reference sequence). CDR3 protein: CASSPDVTGAYEQYF. In DNA, the CDR3 is TGTGCCAGCAGCCCGGATGTGACAGGGGCCTACGAGCAGTACTTC. Variable domain in full (rest from reference TRBV5-4 and TRBJ2-7): ETGVTQSPTHLIKTRGQQVTLRCSSQSGHNTVSWYQQALGQGPQFIFQYYREEENGRGNFPPRFSGLQFPNYSSELNVNALELDDSALYLCASSPDVTGAYEQYFGPGTRLTVT.